One and the same sample provided the 29 T cell receptor beta chains below, sequenced in a study of blood T cell repertoires in COVID-19. Here immunoSEQ multiplex PCR was the method, and the copy in TCRdb shows in-frame clones only, minus some. The sample lists tens of thousands of clones; roughly four fifths were seen once. Sequencing was carried out using peripheral blood. The receptor set was obtained from a human donor in a cohort sampled during active COVID-19.

This sequence joins TRBV18 and TRBJ2-2, with TRBD1 matching over 8 bases. CDR3 length: 17 residues. Germline CDR1 reads KGHSH; CDR2 reads LQKENI. Losses at the gene ends were 2 bases for V and 3 bases for J; bases not matched to a gene: 8. DNA for the CDR3: TGTGCCAGCTCACCAGGCTTGCAGGGGGCTCACACCGGGGAGCTGTTTTTT. This translates into CASSPGLQGAHTGELFF.

The genes are TRBV6-2 or TRBV6-3 and TRBJ2-7, with D possibly TRBD2 on 6 matching bases. Per the germline V gene, CDR1 is MNHEY and CDR2 is SVGEGT. The CDR3 spans 16 residues. Trimming removed 0 bases from V and 0 bases from J, with 12 bases in between. The CDR3, as DNA: TGTGCCAGCAGTTACTCAAGCGGGTTGAACTCCTACGAGCAGTACTTC. It encodes CASSYSSGLNSYEQYF.

The rearrangement joins TRBV4-3 to TRBJ2-1; D is perhaps TRBD2 (6 bases). V was pared by 4 bases and J by 4 bases, with 11 bases between. The CDR3 covers 14 residues. Germline V gene data show CDR1 as LGHNA and CDR2 as YSLEER. This chain's CDR3 is CASSRGEDYNEQFF. The CDR3 DNA sequence: TGCGCCAGCAGCCGAGGGGAGGATTACAATGAGCAGTTCTTC.

The rearrangement uses TRBV10-3 and TRBJ2-2; no definite D call. The CDR3 is 13 amino acids. The V gene's germline CDR1 is ENHRY and CDR2 SYGVKD. V lost 7 bases and J lost 6, with 12 bases in between. The CDR3: CAITLDSSGELFF. The CDR3 DNA reads as TGTGCCATCACCCTCGACTCCTCCGGGGAGCTGTTTTTT.

The V call is TRBV10-3, the J call TRBJ2-3; the match to TRBD1 covers 7 bases. Germline V gene sequence: CDR1 ENHRY, CDR2 SYGVKD. The trim removed 6 bases at V and 2 bases at J, leaving 8 bases unmatched. This CDR3 contains 15 residues. CDR3 bases: TGTGCCATCAGCATGACAGGGTACTACACAGATACGCAGTATTTT. This codes for CAISMTGYYTDTQYF.

DNA for the CDR3: TGTGCCAGCAGCCACACGACACCTAACTATGGCTACACCTTC. Protein product: CASSHTTPNYGYTF. The chain couples TRBV16 to TRBJ1-2; D gene uncertain. The germline gives CDR1 KGHSY, CDR2 FQNENV. V lost 3 bases and J lost 0, with 8 bases in between. This CDR3 has 14 amino acids.

The chain employs TRBV13 and TRBJ2-7; possible D gene TRBD1, 5 bases. Germline V gives CDR1 PRHDT, CDR2 FYEKMQ (reference sequence). This CDR3 region has 15 residues. V was clipped by 4 bases and J by 2 bases, with 15 bases between them. The CDR3 sequence is CASSSKPTVTYEQYF. The DNA for the CDR3 is TGTGCCAGCAGCTCCAAACCGACAGTGACCTACGAGCAGTACTTC.

The genes are TRBV11-3 and TRBJ2-3, with 8 nucleotides matching TRBD2. CDR1 and CDR2 from the germline V gene are SGHNT and YENEEA. The CDR3 spans 15 residues. After removal of 6 bases from V and 4 bases from J, the junction contained 9 bases not matched to a gene. The CDR3 nucleotides are TGTGCCAGCAGTCCGGGACTAGGCCCTTCAGATACGCAGTATTTT. This encodes CASSPGLGPSDTQYF.

The chain uses TRBV6-6 and TRBJ1-1; weak D call: TRBD1 (6 bases). Germline CDR1 is MNHNY and CDR2 is SVGAGI (reference sequence). The CDR3 is made up of 13 amino acids. The CDR3 reads CPVQGASDTEAFF. CDR3 in DNA: TGTCCAGTACAGGGAGCGTCGGACACTGAAGCTTTCTTT.

The chain joins TRBV19 to TRBJ1-4, with D possibly matching TRBD1 (5 bases). V dropped 5 bases and J dropped 7 bases, with 14 bases sitting between them. CDR3 length equals 14 residues. Germline V gene data show CDR1 as LNHDA and CDR2 as SQIVND (reference sequence). CDR3 protein: CASSFRDGSEKLFF. In nucleotides, the CDR3 is TGTGCCAGTAGTTTCAGGGATGGAAGTGAAAAACTGTTTTTT.

V and J are TRBV7-8 and TRBJ2-1; TRBD1 might be the D (6 bases). This CDR3 has 16 residues. Germline CDR1 SGHVS, CDR2 FQNEAQ. Trimming pared 6 bases from V and 10 bases from J, leaving 25 bases between. CDR3 protein: CASRAFRGTTGGEQFF. The CDR3, as DNA: TGTGCCAGCAGGGCCTTCAGGGGTACGACCGGAGGCGAGCAGTTCTTC.

The rearrangement uses TRBV11-3 and TRBJ2-3; 8 nucleotides line up with TRBD2. There are 15 residues in the CDR3. V was clipped by 5 bases and J by 1 base; unmatched bases: 5. Germline CDR1 SGHNT, CDR2 YENEEA. In DNA, the CDR3 is TGTGCCAGCAGCCCGATAGCGGGGCGCACAGATACGCAGTATTTT. As protein: CASSPIAGRTDTQYF.

The genes are TRBV4-1 and TRBJ1-2, with 11 positions matching TRBD1. CDR1 and CDR2 (germline): MGHRA, YSYEKL. Losses at the gene ends were 4 bases for V and 7 bases for J; bases not matched to a gene: 8. The CDR3 runs to 15 residues. In DNA, the CDR3 is TGCGCCAGCAGCCTCGGACAGGGGGCTGTTGGTGGCTACACCTTC. It yields the protein CASSLGQGAVGGYTF.

The chain carries TRBV3-1 (or the pseudogene TRBV3-2) and TRBJ1-6; tentatively, D is TRBD1 (6 bases). Looked up from germline, CDR1 is LGHDT and CDR2 is YNNKEL (reference sequence). The length of the CDR3 is 14 residues. Trimming left V 3 bases short and J 6 bases short, with 9 bases between. CDR3 loop: CASSHGQSNSPLHF. CDR3 in DNA: TGTGCCAGCAGCCACGGACAGAGTAATTCACCCCTCCACTTT.

The chain has TRBV4-1 and TRBJ1-5; D perhaps matches TRBD1 (6 bases). V was shortened by 1 base and J by 4 bases, with 11 bases between the two germline ends. CDR1 and CDR2 from the germline V gene are MGHRA and YSYEKL. This CDR3 region has 15 residues. CDR3 DNA sequence: TGCGCCAGCAGCCAAGTGGGGGCAGTAAATCAGCCCCAGCATTTT. It encodes CASSQVGAVNQPQHF.

The chain uses TRBV5-5 and TRBJ2-7, with 11 bases lining up with TRBD1. The length of the CDR3 is 14 residues. V shed 4 bases, J shed 7 bases, and the junction held 7 bases outside the gene matches. Germline CDR1 and CDR2: SGHKS and YYEKEE (reference sequence). The CDR3 is CASSPGQGAREQYF. The DNA of the CDR3 is TGTGCCAGCAGCCCCGGACAGGGGGCGCGTGAGCAGTACTTC.

The J gene is TRBJ1-2, the V gene TRBV13, with D maybe TRBD1 (6 bases). Germline lookup yields CDR1 PRHDT and CDR2 FYEKMQ (reference sequence). V was pared by 1 base and J by 2 bases, with 11 bases between. The CDR3 spans 15 residues. CDR3 nucleotide sequence: TGTGCCAGCAGCTTAGCCGCTCAGGGGAACTATGGCTACACCTTC. It is translated as CASSLAAQGNYGYTF.

CDR3 coding DNA: TGCGCCAGCAGCTACGGGACTAGCGGGACCTCCTACGAGCAGTACTTC. Protein product: CASSYGTSGTSYEQYF. The J gene is TRBJ2-7, the V gene TRBV5-1; 13 nucleotides match TRBD2. V shed 3 bases, J shed 0 bases, and the junction held 3 bases outside the gene matches. The V gene's germline CDR1 is SGHRS and CDR2 YFSETQ. This CDR3 is built from 16 residues.

The J gene is TRBJ1-6, the V gene TRBV2; 7 positions match TRBD1. J lost 7 bases, V lost 7 bases, and 10 bases had no gene match. The CDR3 totals 15 residues. CDR1 and CDR2 (germline): SNHLY, FYNNEI. The CDR3 DNA is TGTGCCAGCAAGACCGACAGGGCGGTAAATTCACCCCTCCACTTT. Translation: CASKTDRAVNSPLHF.

The J gene is TRBJ2-2, the V gene TRBV3-1 (or the pseudogene TRBV3-2); 11 bases match TRBD2. The CDR3 spans 22 residues. CDR1 LGHDT and CDR2 YNNKEL come from the germline V gene (reference sequence). V lost 0 bases to trimming and J lost 2 bases; unmatched junction nucleotides: 17. The CDR3 DNA follows: TGTGCCAGCAGCCAAGATATGTTATGGGCTAGCGGGGGGACGTTAAACACCGGGGAGCTGTTTTTT. It codes for CASSQDMLWASGGTLNTGELFF.

V gene TRBV11-2 combines with J gene TRBJ2-5; 10 bases are shared with TRBD2. Germline trimming cut 5 bases from V and 7 bases from J; bases unmatched to any gene: 22. Germline V CDR1 and CDR2: SGHAT, FQNNGV. The CDR3 consists of 19 residues. The CDR3 DNA reads TGTGCCAGCAGCGGCGTTCGGCCTAGCGGGGGCCAACCCCCAGGGACCCAGTACTTC. The encoded protein is CASSGVRPSGGQPPGTQYF.

V and J are TRBV5-1 and TRBJ2-1, with 9 bases identical to TRBD1. This CDR3 comprises 16 residues. V lost 3 bases, J lost 3 bases, and 7 bases stayed unmatched. The germline V gene encodes CDR1 SGHRS and CDR2 YFSETQ. In DNA, the CDR3 is TGCGCCAGCAGCTATGGACAGGGGAACCACTACAATGAGCAGTTCTTC. Protein: CASSYGQGNHYNEQFF.

This clone has just one count. J is TRBJ1-1 and V is TRBV11-2; 7 bases are shared with TRBD1. This CDR3 comprises 12 residues. CDR1 and CDR2 from the germline V gene are SGHAT and FQNNGV. V was clipped by 4 bases and J by 4 bases; unmatched bases: 0. The CDR3 bases are TGTGCCAGCAGCTCAGGGGGCACTGAAGCTTTCTTT. Translating it yields CASSSGGTEAFF.

The J gene is TRBJ2-7, the V gene TRBV7-2, with D perhaps TRBD1 (6 bases). The germline gives CDR1 SGHTA, CDR2 FQGNSA. CDR3 length: 15 amino acids. V was clipped by 3 bases and J by 3 bases, with 15 bases between them. DNA of the CDR3: TGTGCCAGCAGCTTTGAGGACAGACGATACTACGAGCAGTACTTC. Its translation: CASSFEDRRYYEQYF.

The CDR3, as DNA: TGCGCCAGCAGCTACCCGATCGGGCTAGCGGGGGCGAGTCAAGAGACCCAGTACTTC. Encoded protein: CASSYPIGLAGASQETQYF. The chain joins TRBV10-2 to TRBJ2-5; 10 bases map to TRBD2. Germline CDR1 WSHSY, CDR2 SAAADI. With 6 bases clipped from V and 2 bases from J, the junction kept 18 bases outside the gene matches. This CDR3 has 19 residues.

The chain joins TRBV19 to TRBJ2-2, with a possible D match to TRBD2 (7 bases). The germline V gene has CDR1 LNHDA and CDR2 SQIVND (reference sequence). CDR3 size: 15 residues. V lost 10 bases and J 3 bases, leaving 18 bases between the germline ends. The CDR3 DNA is TGTGCCACCTCGAGGGGGGGCATTGACACCGGGGAGCTGTTTTTT. It codes for CATSRGGIDTGELFF.

The chain combines TRBV6-2 or TRBV6-3 with TRBJ2-1; 8 bases are shared with TRBD2. Germline values: CDR1 MNHEY, CDR2 SVGEGT. Germline trimming cut 2 bases from V and 5 bases from J; bases unmatched to any gene: 8. CDR3 size: 16 residues. The DNA for the CDR3 is TGTGCCAGCAGTTACCGCCGGGGGGGCCTGAACAATGAGCAGTTCTTC. Protein: CASSYRRGGLNNEQFF.

J is TRBJ2-1 and V is TRBV5-1, with 10 bases identical to TRBD1. The germline V gene encodes CDR1 SGHRS and CDR2 YFSETQ. Trimming at V came to 3 bases and at J to 7 bases, leaving 4 bases not matched to a gene. The CDR3 covers 14 residues. CDR3 amino acids: CASSSRQGANEQFF. The DNA of the CDR3 is TGCGCCAGCAGCTCGAGACAGGGGGCGAATGAGCAGTTCTTC.

The chain joins TRBV27 to TRBJ2-5; D uncertain. Trimming pared 4 bases from V and 7 bases from J, leaving 13 bases between. Germline CDR1 MNHEY, CDR2 SMNVEV (reference sequence). This CDR3 comprises 13 residues. The CDR3 region is CASSSDIKRTQYF. The CDR3 region has the DNA TGTGCCAGCAGTTCTGATATAAAGAGGACCCAGTACTTC.